What follows are 32 T cell receptor beta chains derived from one specimen sequenced in a study of cytomegalovirus exposure and HLA in healthy donors. It was with 60 Vbeta and 13 Jbeta primers that the PCR ran. Clones were sequenced by immunoSEQ multiplex PCR, and TCRdb holds only the in-frame ones, with some missing. This sample has about 190,000 clones, with over 70% found just once. Sequencing was performed on PBMCs. These receptors originate from a man aged 50-60 years in good health and CMV-seronegative.

The chain combines TRBV9 with TRBJ2-4, with TRBD1 matching over 8 bases. This CDR3 is 13 amino acids long. Germline CDR1 and CDR2: SGDLS and YYNGEE. V shed 4 bases, J shed 7 bases, and the junction held 4 bases outside the gene matches. In nucleotides, the CDR3 is TGTGCCAGCAGCACCGGGACAGGTAACATTCAGTACTTC. This codes for CASSTGTGNIQYF.

The rearrangement uses TRBV9 and TRBJ2-1; 8 nucleotides agree with TRBD2. CDR3 length: 15 residues. J gave up 2 bases and V 4 bases, and 5 bases lay outside the gene matches. Germline assignment: CDR1 SGDLS and CDR2 YYNGEE. The DNA for the CDR3 is TGTGCCAGCAGCACCAGACTAGCGCCCTACAATGAGCAGTTCTTC. Protein sequence: CASSTRLAPYNEQFF.

This chain connects TRBV7-9 to TRBJ2-3; D is uncertain. The germline V and J ends were trimmed by 1 base and 1 base, with 9 bases remaining between them. Germline-derived CDR1 and CDR2 are SEHNR and FQNEAQ (reference sequence). The CDR3 sequence is 15 residues long. CDR3 sequence (DNA): TGTGCCAGCAGCTTAGTGTACCCAGGCACAGATACGCAGTATTTT. This encodes CASSLVYPGTDTQYF.

V gene TRBV5-6 combines with J gene TRBJ2-1; 10 bases are shared with TRBD2. The V gene's germline CDR1 is SGHDT and CDR2 YYEEEE. Unmatched junction bases numbered 8, after V lost 7 bases and J lost 7 bases. The CDR3 is 14 amino acids. DNA of the CDR3: TGTGCCAGCCGCCGTAGCGGGGGGAAAAATGAGCAGTTCTTC. Translated, it gives CASRRSGGKNEQFF.

The chain joins TRBV4-2 to TRBJ2-2; TRBD2 matches 8 bases. Trimming removed 0 bases from V and 5 bases from J; junction bases left unmatched: 8. The germline gives CDR1 LGHNA, CDR2 YNFKEQ. The CDR3 has 17 residues. CDR3: CASSQDQGGGITGELFF. The DNA of the CDR3 is TGTGCCAGCAGCCAAGATCAGGGCGGGGGGATTACCGGGGAGCTGTTTTTT.

This clone appeared a single time. This rearrangement joins TRBV7-9 to TRBJ2-5, with a possible D match to TRBD1 (6 bases). Trimming pared 5 bases from V and 6 bases from J, leaving 16 bases between. The CDR3 is 14 amino acids. The germline V gene encodes CDR1 SEHNR and CDR2 FQNEAQ (reference sequence). CDR3: CASSLDVGAQTQYF. The CDR3 coding sequence is TGTGCCAGCAGCCTCGATGTGGGGGCTCAGACCCAGTACTTC. Complete variable domain (other parts from reference TRBV7-9 and TRBJ2-5): DTGVSQNPRHKITKRGQNVTFRCDPISEHNRLYWYRQTLGQGPEFLTYFQNEAQLEKSRLLSDRFSAERPKGSFSTLEIQRTEQGDSAMYLCASSLDVGAQTQYFGPGTRLLVL.

This clone was counted only a few times. CDR3: CSVARGQGALEQYF. CDR3 in DNA: TGCAGCGTTGCCAGGGGACAGGGGGCGCTCGAGCAGTACTTC. The J gene is TRBJ2-7, the V gene TRBV29-1; 12 bases are a match to TRBD1. The CDR3 loop spans 14 amino acids. V trimming: 4 bases; J trimming: 6 bases; junction bases outside the gene matches: 7. Germline-derived CDR1 and CDR2 are SQVTM and ANQGSEA.

J is TRBJ1-3 and V is TRBV7-2; D is perhaps TRBD1 (5 bases). Germline CDR1 and CDR2: SGHTA and FQGNSA. The CDR3 is 15 amino acids. V was cut by 5 bases and J by 0 bases, with 11 bases left in between. As DNA, the CDR3 is TGTGCCAGCAGCCTCTCGACAGTCTCTGGAAACACCATATATTTT. Protein: CASSLSTVSGNTIYF.

This clone has just a few counts. This chain joins TRBV4-1 and TRBJ1-5, with 7 bases fitting TRBD1. Germline V gene sequence: CDR1 MGHRA, CDR2 YSYEKL. The length of the CDR3 is 15 residues. J lost 2 bases, V lost 6 bases, and 7 bases had no gene match. The CDR3 coding sequence is TGCGCCAGCAGGCAGACCGGGACAGGCAATCAGCCCCAGCATTTT. Its protein is CASRQTGTGNQPQHF.

A few counts support this clone. This chain's CDR3 is CASSVAPSDYGYTF. As DNA, the CDR3 is TGTGCCAGCAGCGTAGCTCCCTCAGACTATGGCTACACCTTC. The gene calls are TRBV9 and TRBJ1-2; D unresolved. Trimming took 0 bases from V and 3 from J, leaving 9 bases between them. Germline CDR1 and CDR2: SGDLS and YYNGEE. The CDR3 has 14 amino acids.

V usage is TRBV13 and J usage is TRBJ1-4, with 10 bases fitting TRBD1. Unmatched junction bases numbered 4, after V lost 3 bases and J lost 6 bases. The CDR3 contains 15 residues. Germline V gene lookup returns CDR1 PRHDT and CDR2 FYEKMQ (reference sequence). CDR3 in DNA: TGTGCCAGCAGCTTTAGGACAGGGGGACATGAAAAACTGTTTTTT. Translated: CASSFRTGGHEKLFF. Drawing the rest from reference TRBV13 and TRBJ1-4, the complete variable domain is AAGVIQSPRHLIKEKRETATLKCYPIPRHDTVYWYQQGPGQDPQFLISFYEKMQSDKGSIPDRFSAQQFSDYHSELNMSSLELGDSALYFCASSFRTGGHEKLFFGSGTQLSVL.

V usage is TRBV4-1 and J usage is TRBJ2-3; unclear D gene. CDR3 length equals 14 residues. Trimming left V 4 bases short and J 5 bases short, with 13 bases between. Germline CDR1 reads MGHRA; CDR2 reads YSYEKL. Here the CDR3 reads CASSRAPSVDTQYF. The CDR3, as DNA: TGCGCCAGCAGCCGAGCGCCTTCGGTAGATACGCAGTATTTT.

The chain has TRBV7-9 and TRBJ2-7, with TRBD1 matching 9 bases. The CDR3 has 15 amino acids. Germline trimming cut 5 bases from V and 9 bases from J; bases unmatched to any gene: 14. Per germline, CDR1 SEHNR and CDR2 FQNEAQ (reference sequence). The CDR3 sequence: CASSPTGGVEAGQYF. CDR3 coding DNA: TGTGCCAGCAGCCCCACAGGGGGCGTAGAAGCAGGGCAGTACTTC.

This chain connects TRBV5-1 to TRBJ2-7; D is perhaps TRBD2 (5 bases). V was trimmed by 0 bases and J by 2 bases, leaving 15 bases between them. CDR1 is SGHRS, CDR2 YFSETQ, per germline. There are 16 residues in the CDR3. This chain's CDR3 is CASSLASGLSTYEQYF. The CDR3 DNA sequence: TGCGCCAGCAGCTTGGCCTCCGGACTTTCCACCTACGAGCAGTACTTC.

The chain joins TRBV11-2 to TRBJ1-3; D may be TRBD1 (5 bases). Germline CDR1 and CDR2: SGHAT and FQNNGV. This CDR3 region has 12 residues. V was clipped by 4 bases and J by 12 bases, with 13 bases between them. CDR3 bases: TGTGCCAGCAGCTCCGCCCGGGGGGGCATATATTTT. Translated: CASSSARGGIYF.

This sequence joins TRBV7-2 and TRBJ2-5; 9 positions agree with TRBD2. The CDR3 runs to 16 residues. V gave up 7 bases and J gave up 5 bases; unmatched junction bases: 14. Germline CDR1 is SGHTA and CDR2 is FQGNSA. CDR3 region: CASTKGGAGGRETQYF. The CDR3 nucleotides are TGTGCCAGCACTAAAGGGGGAGCGGGGGGCCGGGAGACCCAGTACTTC.

The chain recombines TRBV20-1 with TRBJ1-1; D might be TRBD1 (6 bases). Germline CDR1 and CDR2: DFQATT and SNEGSKA (reference sequence). The CDR3 consists of 11 residues. V was pared by 4 bases and J by 9 bases, with 12 bases between. The CDR3 sequence: CSAMRQAQAFF. Written as DNA, the CDR3 is TGCAGTGCTATGCGACAGGCACAAGCTTTCTTT.

The DNA for the CDR3 is TGTGCCAGCAGCTCCTCATTACTAGGAAATCGCTACACCTTC. This gives the protein CASSSSLLGNRYTF. V usage is TRBV7-9 and J usage is TRBJ1-2; no clear D. V was shortened by 4 bases and J by 9 bases, with 18 bases between the two germline ends. CDR3 length: 14 residues. Germline V CDR1 and CDR2: SEHNR, FQNEAQ (reference sequence).

The chain couples TRBV4-2 to TRBJ2-2, with D perhaps matching TRBD2 (6 bases). Trimming left V 3 bases short and J 3 bases short, with 8 bases between. Looked up from germline, CDR1 is LGHNA and CDR2 is YNFKEQ. The CDR3 loop spans 14 amino acids. The CDR3: CASSHGGDTGELFF. In DNA form, the CDR3 reads TGTGCCAGCAGCCACGGGGGTGACACCGGGGAGCTGTTTTTT.

This chain links TRBV6-1 with TRBJ2-7; 7 positions agree with TRBD1. V shed 1 base and J 4 bases; nucleotides not matched to a gene: 4. This CDR3 is 14 amino acids long. CDR1 MNHNS and CDR2 SASEGT come from the germline V gene. In DNA, the CDR3 is TGTGCCAGCAGTGAAGTGAGGGGGCCTTACGAGCAGTACTTC. This encodes CASSEVRGPYEQYF.

The CDR3 sequence is CASSLIQGSNTEAFF. The CDR3 DNA is TGTGCCAGCAGCTTAATACAGGGATCTAACACTGAAGCTTTCTTT. The J gene is TRBJ1-1, the V gene TRBV7-6, with D perhaps matching TRBD1 (6 bases). CDR3 size: 15 residues. From germline, CDR1 is SGHVS and CDR2 FNYEAQ. Trimming pared 2 bases from V and 2 bases from J, leaving 12 bases between.

The chain recombines TRBV9 with TRBJ2-3; TRBD1 is a possible D gene (6 bases). The V and J ends lost 4 bases and 1 base respectively, with 10 bases between them. Germline CDR1 reads SGDLS; CDR2 reads YYNGEE. This CDR3 contains 14 residues. Here the CDR3 DNA reads TGTGCCAGCAGCACCCCAGGGGGCACAGATACGCAGTATTTT. Translated, it gives CASSTPGGTDTQYF.

As to this clone: The identical CDR3 is also encoded by other nucleotide sequences in the sample. CDR3 coding DNA: TGCGCCAGCAGTCTGGGACAGGGGAACTATGGCTACACCTTC. Translation gives CASSLGQGNYGYTF. This rearrangement joins TRBV5-1 to TRBJ1-2; 10 nucleotides align to TRBD1. The germline CDR1 and CDR2 sequences are SGHRS and YFSETQ. Unmatched junction bases numbered 3, after V lost 5 bases and J lost 2 bases. The CDR3 spans 14 residues. The full variable domain, completed using reference TRBV5-1 and TRBJ1-2, is KAGVTQTPRYLIKTRGQQVTLSCSPISGHRSVSWYQQTPGQGLQFLFEYFSETQRNKGNFPGRFSGRQFSNSRSEMNVSTLELGDSALYLCASSLGQGNYGYTFGSGTRLTVV.

The gene calls are TRBV5-6 and TRBJ2-5; 7 positions match TRBD2. J gave up 2 bases and V 4 bases, and 5 bases lay outside the gene matches. This CDR3 contains 14 residues. CDR1 and CDR2 from the germline V gene are SGHDT and YYEEEE. CDR3 nucleotide sequence: TGTGCCAGCAGCGCGGTGGGAGGGCAAGAGACCCAGTACTTC. Its translation is CASSAVGGQETQYF.

The chain employs TRBV7-4 and TRBJ2-1, with D tentatively TRBD2 (6 bases). Germline-derived CDR1 and CDR2 are SGHVT and SQSDAQ. V lost 4 bases and J 0 bases, leaving 16 bases between the germline ends. This CDR3 has 17 residues. The CDR3 sequence: CASSWIGGYSSYNEQFF. CDR3 sequence (DNA): TGTGCCAGCAGCTGGATCGGGGGTTATAGCTCCTACAATGAGCAGTTCTTC.

The CDR3 spells CASSRDRGFSGNTEAFF. CDR3 nucleotide sequence: TGTGCCAGTAGTCGGGACAGGGGTTTCTCCGGGAACACTGAAGCTTTCTTT. V is TRBV19 and J is TRBJ1-1; 10 nucleotides line up with TRBD1. The CDR3 runs 17 residues. CDR1 and CDR2 from the germline V gene are LNHDA and SQIVND (reference sequence). V was clipped by 5 bases and J by 1 base; unmatched bases: 10.

The chain's CDR3 is CASSKSTCTDTQYF. Written as DNA, the CDR3 is TGTGCCAGCAGCAAAAGCACGTGCACAGATACGCAGTATTTT. The V call is TRBV21-1, the J call TRBJ2-3; TRBD2 was called by the table and not checked on the DNA. TRBV21-1 is flagged as a pseudogene. The CDR3 is 14 residues long.

The chain couples TRBV12-5 to TRBJ2-7; no firm D call. CDR1 and CDR2 (germline): LGHNT, FRNRAP. CDR3 size: 19 residues. Deletions cut 2 bases from V and 5 bases from J, with 28 bases between. The CDR3 spells CASGLPSWFIARKANEQYF. In DNA, the CDR3 is TGTGCTAGTGGTTTGCCGTCATGGTTCATAGCAAGGAAAGCGAACGAGCAGTACTTC.

In nucleotides, the CDR3 is TGTGCCAGCAGCTCCGGGACAGGGAATTCACCCCTCCACTTT. Protein product: CASSSGTGNSPLHF. The chain combines TRBV5-8 with TRBJ1-6; 9 positions agree with TRBD1. This CDR3 is built from 14 residues. Germline trimming cut 3 bases from V and 7 bases from J; bases unmatched to any gene: 2. The V gene's germline CDR1 is SGHTS and CDR2 YDEGEE. Filled out from reference TRBV5-8 and TRBJ1-6, the complete variable domain reads EAGVTQSPTHLIKTRGQQATLRCSPISGHTSVYWYQQALGLGLQFLLWYDEGEERNRGNFPPRFSGRQFPNYSSELNVNALELEDSALYLCASSSGTGNSPLHFGNGTRLTVT.

This clone has a single count. The V gene is TRBV10-2, the J gene TRBJ2-7; TRBD2 might be the D (5 bases). The length of the CDR3 is 15 residues. Germline values: CDR1 WSHSY, CDR2 SAAADI. V lost 0 bases and J lost 2, with 11 bases in between. The CDR3 protein is CASSESSSAAYEQYF. The CDR3 bases are TGCGCCAGCAGTGAGTCAAGTAGCGCGGCCTACGAGCAGTACTTC.

The V and J genes are TRBV4-2 and TRBJ2-1; perhaps TRBD2 as D (5 bases). The CDR3 covers 14 residues. Trimming cost V 0 bases and J 9 bases, with 12 bases left between them. The germline V gene encodes CDR1 LGHNA and CDR2 YNFKEQ. The CDR3 nucleotides are TGTGCCAGCAGCCAAGATCGCGGGCCCCTTGAGCAGTTCTTC. Its translation is CASSQDRGPLEQFF.

This clone has a handful of counts. This sequence joins TRBV7-6 and TRBJ1-3; D ambiguous. The germline V gene encodes CDR1 SGHVS and CDR2 FNYEAQ. CDR3 size: 16 residues. Trimming left V 5 bases short and J 4 bases short, with 18 bases between. The CDR3 DNA follows: TGTGCCAGCAGCCAGCACCGGGAGAAAAGGGGAAACACCATATATTTT. Protein product: CASSQHREKRGNTIYF.